This TCR beta chain was recovered during a study of tissue T cells after allogeneic stem cell transplantation. The protocol was immunoSEQ multiplex PCR, while the TCRdb copy is restricted to in-frame clones and leaves out a portion. The sample contains thousands of clones, roughly 60% of which appear only once. This research-autopsy study prospectively enrolled adult allogeneic hematopoietic cell transplant recipients with steroid-refractory graft-versus-host disease. Median post-mortem interval was about 9.8 hours for GI, liver, skin and lymphoid tissues. CDR1 SGHRS and CDR2 YFSETQ come from the germline V gene. The CDR3 covers 15 residues. Unmatched junction bases numbered 2, after V lost 0 bases and J lost 0 bases. On this clone: This same CDR3 is encoded by further DNA sequences in the sample.

The sample in question was ileal tissue, obtained at autopsy. The J gene is TRBJ1-1, the V gene TRBV5-1, with TRBD1 matching over 7 bases. This receptor was taken from a male patient aged 60 or older with steroid-refractory graft-versus-host disease after an allogeneic stem cell transplant. Some T cells may be provided by the graft donor. For the CDR3, the DNA is TGCGCCAGCAGCTTGGGACAGGGCATGAACACTGAAGCTTTCTTT. It translates to CASSLGQGMNTEAFF.